The 2 T cell receptor beta chains reported below all come from one sample, sequenced in a study of T cells in women clearing cervical HPV infection. Sequencing was performed with immunoSEQ multiplex PCR; in TCRdb, only in-frame clones are kept and a portion is missing. The listing contains around 30,000 clones. Sequencing was done on a sample of blood buffy coat. Receptors originate from a woman between 18 and 70 years old with a cervical HPV16 infection that either progressed to CIN3+ or cleared (not recorded which).

Concerning this clone: The read terminates 3 residues ahead of where the CDR3 ends, so the germline J gene completes it. The rearrangement links TRBV7-6 to TRBJ1-4, with 8 bases fitting TRBD1. The CDR3 is made up of 13 amino acids. The V gene's germline CDR1 is SGHVS and CDR2 FNYEAQ. CDR3 region: CASSGQDNSPLFF. The DNA read from the CDR3 is TGTGCCAGCTCGGGACAGGATAATTCACCA.

With regard to this clone: The observed sequence ends 3 residues before the CDR3 terminus, with the missing tail filled in from the germline J gene. The chain combines TRBV19 with TRBJ1-1; D remains unclear. Per the germline V gene, CDR1 is LNHDA and CDR2 is SQIVND (reference sequence). The CDR3 runs 14 residues. The germline V and J ends were trimmed by 1 base and 4 bases, with 10 bases remaining between them. Here the CDR3 reads CASSIARRSTEAFF. The DNA read from the CDR3 is TGTGCCAGTAGTATAGCCCGTCGGTCCACTGAA.